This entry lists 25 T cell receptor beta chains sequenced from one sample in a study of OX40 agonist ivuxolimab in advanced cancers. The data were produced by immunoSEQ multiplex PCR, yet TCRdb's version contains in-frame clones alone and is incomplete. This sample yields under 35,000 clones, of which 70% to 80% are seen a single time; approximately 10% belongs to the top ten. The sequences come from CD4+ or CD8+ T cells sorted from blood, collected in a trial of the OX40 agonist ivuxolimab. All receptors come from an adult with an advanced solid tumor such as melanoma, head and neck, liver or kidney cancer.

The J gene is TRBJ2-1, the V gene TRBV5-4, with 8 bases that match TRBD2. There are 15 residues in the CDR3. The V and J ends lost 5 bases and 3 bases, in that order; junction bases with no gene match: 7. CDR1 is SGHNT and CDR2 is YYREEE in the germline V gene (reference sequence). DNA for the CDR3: TGTGCCAGCAGTCCCGGGGGGGCCATCTACAATGAGCAGTTCTTC. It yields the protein CASSPGGAIYNEQFF.

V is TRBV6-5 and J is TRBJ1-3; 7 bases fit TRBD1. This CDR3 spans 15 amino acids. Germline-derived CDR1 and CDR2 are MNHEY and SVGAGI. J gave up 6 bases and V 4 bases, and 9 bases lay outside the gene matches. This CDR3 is CASSSPTGIENTIYF. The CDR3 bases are TGTGCCAGCAGTTCCCCGACAGGGATAGAAAACACCATATATTTT.

The CDR3 protein is CASSPDPGSSGNTIYF. CDR3 coding DNA: TGTGCCAGCTCACCGGACCCGGGAAGCTCTGGAAACACCATATATTTT. The V gene is TRBV18, the J gene TRBJ1-3; D ambiguous. Germline CDR1 and CDR2: KGHSH and LQKENI. Trimming stripped 3 bases from V and 0 bases from J, with 12 bases between. The CDR3 is 16 amino acids.

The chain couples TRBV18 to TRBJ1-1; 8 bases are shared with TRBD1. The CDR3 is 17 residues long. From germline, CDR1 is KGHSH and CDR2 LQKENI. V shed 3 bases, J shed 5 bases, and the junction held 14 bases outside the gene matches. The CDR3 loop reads CASSPLTGDGVGTEAFF. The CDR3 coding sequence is TGTGCCAGCTCACCCTTGACAGGGGACGGAGTGGGTACTGAAGCTTTCTTT.

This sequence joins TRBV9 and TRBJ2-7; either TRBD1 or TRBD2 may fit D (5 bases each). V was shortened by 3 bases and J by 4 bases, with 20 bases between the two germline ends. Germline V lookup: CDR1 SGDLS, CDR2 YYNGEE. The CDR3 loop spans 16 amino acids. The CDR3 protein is CASSAYRGPLFYEQYF. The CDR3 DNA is TGTGCCAGCAGCGCATATCGGGGACCCCTCTTTTACGAGCAGTACTTC.

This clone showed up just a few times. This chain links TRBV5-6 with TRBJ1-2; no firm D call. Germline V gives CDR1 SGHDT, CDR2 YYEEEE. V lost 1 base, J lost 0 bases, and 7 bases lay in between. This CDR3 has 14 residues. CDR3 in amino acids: CASSLSSANYGYTF. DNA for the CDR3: TGTGCCAGCAGCTTGTCGTCTGCTAACTATGGCTACACCTTC. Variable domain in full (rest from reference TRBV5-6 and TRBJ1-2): DAGVTQSPTHLIKTRGQQVTLRCSPKSGHDTVSWYQQALGQGPQFIFQYYEEEERQRGNFPDRFSGHQFPNYSSELNVNALLLGDSALYLCASSLSSANYGYTFGSGTRLTVV.

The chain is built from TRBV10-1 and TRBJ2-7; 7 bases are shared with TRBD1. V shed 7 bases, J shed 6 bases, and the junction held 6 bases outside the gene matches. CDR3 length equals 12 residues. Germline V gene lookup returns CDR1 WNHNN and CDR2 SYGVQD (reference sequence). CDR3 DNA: TGCGCCAGCATCCAGTCAGGGGGCGAGCAGTACTTC. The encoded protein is CASIQSGGEQYF.

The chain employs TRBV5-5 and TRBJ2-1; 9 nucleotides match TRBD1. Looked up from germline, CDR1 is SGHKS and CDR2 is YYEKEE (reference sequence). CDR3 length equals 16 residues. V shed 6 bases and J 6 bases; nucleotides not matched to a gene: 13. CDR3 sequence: CASTQSRTGVSNEQFF. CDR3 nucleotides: TGTGCCAGCACACAATCCCGGACAGGGGTGTCCAATGAGCAGTTCTTC.

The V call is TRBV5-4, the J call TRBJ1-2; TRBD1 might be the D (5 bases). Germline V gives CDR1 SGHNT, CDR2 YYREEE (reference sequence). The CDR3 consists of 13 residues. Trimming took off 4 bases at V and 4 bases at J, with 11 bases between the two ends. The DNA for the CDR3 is TGTGCCAGCAGCCTGGGGCAGATCTATGGCTACACCTTC. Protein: CASSLGQIYGYTF.

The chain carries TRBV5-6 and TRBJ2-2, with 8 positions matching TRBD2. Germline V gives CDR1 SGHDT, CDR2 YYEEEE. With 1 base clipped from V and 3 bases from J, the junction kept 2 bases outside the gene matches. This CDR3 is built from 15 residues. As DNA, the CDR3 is TGTGCCAGCAGCTTGCTAGCGGGTGACACCGGGGAGCTGTTTTTT. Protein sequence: CASSLLAGDTGELFF.

CDR3 in amino acids: CASSLGALGQGPYEQYF. The CDR3 nucleotides are TGCGCCAGCAGCTTGGGGGCCCTTGGGCAGGGCCCCTACGAGCAGTACTTC. The V gene is TRBV5-1, the J gene TRBJ2-5, with D perhaps TRBD1 (5 bases). The end of the DNA is better explained by TRBJ2-7, so the J call may be wrong. Germline-derived CDR1 and CDR2 are SGHRS and YFSETQ. The CDR3 runs to 17 residues.

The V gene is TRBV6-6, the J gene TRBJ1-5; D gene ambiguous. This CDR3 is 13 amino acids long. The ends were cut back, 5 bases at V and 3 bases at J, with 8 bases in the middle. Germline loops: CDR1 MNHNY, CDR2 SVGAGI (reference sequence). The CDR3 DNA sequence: TGTGCCAGCAGTAACCCGACCAATCAGCCCCAGCATTTT. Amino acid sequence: CASSNPTNQPQHF.

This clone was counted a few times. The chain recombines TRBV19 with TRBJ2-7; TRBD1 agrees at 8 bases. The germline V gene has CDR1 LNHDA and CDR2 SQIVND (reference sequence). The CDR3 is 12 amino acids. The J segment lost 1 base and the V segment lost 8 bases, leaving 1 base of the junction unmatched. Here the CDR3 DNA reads TGTGCCAGTGGGGACAGGTCCTACGAGCAGTACTTC. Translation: CASGDRSYEQYF.

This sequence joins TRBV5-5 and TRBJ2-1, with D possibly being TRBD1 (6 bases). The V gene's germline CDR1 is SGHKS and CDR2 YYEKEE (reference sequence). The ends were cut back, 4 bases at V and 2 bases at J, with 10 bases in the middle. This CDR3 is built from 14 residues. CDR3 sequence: CASSPWDTYNEQFF. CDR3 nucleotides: TGTGCCAGCAGCCCGTGGGACACCTACAATGAGCAGTTCTTC.

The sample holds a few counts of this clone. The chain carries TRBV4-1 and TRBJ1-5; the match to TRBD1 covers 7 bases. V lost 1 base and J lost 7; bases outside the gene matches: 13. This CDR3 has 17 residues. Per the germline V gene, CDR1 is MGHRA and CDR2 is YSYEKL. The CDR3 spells CASSQGPTGASGQPQHF. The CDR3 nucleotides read TGCGCCAGCAGCCAAGGACCCACAGGGGCCTCGGGACAGCCCCAGCATTTT.

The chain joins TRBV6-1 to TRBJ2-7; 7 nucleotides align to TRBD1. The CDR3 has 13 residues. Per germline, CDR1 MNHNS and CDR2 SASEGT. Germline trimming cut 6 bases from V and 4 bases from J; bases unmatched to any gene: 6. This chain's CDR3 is CASRGQLWYEQYF. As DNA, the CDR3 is TGTGCCAGCAGGGGACAGCTATGGTACGAGCAGTACTTC.

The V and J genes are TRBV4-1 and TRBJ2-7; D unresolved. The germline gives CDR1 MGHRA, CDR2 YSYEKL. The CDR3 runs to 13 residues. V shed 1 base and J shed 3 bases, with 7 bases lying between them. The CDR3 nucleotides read TGCGCCAGCAGCCAAGGGTCTAGCTACGAGCAGTACTTC. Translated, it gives CASSQGSSYEQYF.

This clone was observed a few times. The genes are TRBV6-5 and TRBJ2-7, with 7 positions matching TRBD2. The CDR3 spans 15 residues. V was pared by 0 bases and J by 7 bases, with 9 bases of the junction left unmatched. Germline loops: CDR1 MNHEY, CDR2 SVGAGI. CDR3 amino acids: CASSYSMGGRSEQYF. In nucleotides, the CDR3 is TGTGCCAGCAGTTACTCTATGGGAGGGAGGTCGGAGCAGTACTTC.

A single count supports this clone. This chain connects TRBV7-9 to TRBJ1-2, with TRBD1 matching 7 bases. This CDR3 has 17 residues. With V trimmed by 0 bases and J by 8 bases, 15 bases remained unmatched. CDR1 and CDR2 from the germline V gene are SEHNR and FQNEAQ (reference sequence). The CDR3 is CASSLARGQNLQDGYTF. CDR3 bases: TGTGCCAGCAGCTTAGCGAGGGGACAGAATCTCCAAGACGGCTACACCTTC.

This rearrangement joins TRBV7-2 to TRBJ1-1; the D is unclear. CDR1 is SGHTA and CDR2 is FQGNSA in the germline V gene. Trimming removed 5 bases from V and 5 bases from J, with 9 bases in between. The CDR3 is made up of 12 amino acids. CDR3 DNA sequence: TGTGCCAGCAGCCCCTCGCGGACTGAAGCTTTCTTT. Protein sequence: CASSPSRTEAFF.

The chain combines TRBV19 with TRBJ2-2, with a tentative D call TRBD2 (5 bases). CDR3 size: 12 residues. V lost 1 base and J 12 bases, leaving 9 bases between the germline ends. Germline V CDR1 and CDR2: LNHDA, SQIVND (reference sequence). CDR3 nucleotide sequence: TGTGCCAGTAGTATAGTCGGGATACAGCTGTTTTTT. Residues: CASSIVGIQLFF.

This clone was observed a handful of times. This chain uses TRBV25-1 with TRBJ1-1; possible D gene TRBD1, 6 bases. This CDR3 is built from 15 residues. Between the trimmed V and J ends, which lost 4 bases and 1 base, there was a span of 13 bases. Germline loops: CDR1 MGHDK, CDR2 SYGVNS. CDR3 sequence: CASSVEGQQNTEAFF. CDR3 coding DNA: TGTGCCAGCAGTGTAGAAGGACAGCAGAACACTGAAGCTTTCTTT.

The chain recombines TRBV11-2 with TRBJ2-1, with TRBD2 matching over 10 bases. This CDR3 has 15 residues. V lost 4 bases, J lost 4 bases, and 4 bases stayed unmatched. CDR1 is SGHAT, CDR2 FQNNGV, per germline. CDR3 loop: CASSSPLAGYNEQFF. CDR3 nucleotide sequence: TGTGCCAGCAGCTCCCCACTAGCGGGGTACAATGAGCAGTTCTTC.

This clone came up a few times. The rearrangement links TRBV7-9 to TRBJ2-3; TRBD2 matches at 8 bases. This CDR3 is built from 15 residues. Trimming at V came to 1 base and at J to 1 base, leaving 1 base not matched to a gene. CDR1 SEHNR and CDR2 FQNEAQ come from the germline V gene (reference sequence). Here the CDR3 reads CASSLGRGGTDTQYF. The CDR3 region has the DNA TGTGCCAGCAGCTTAGGGCGGGGGGGCACAGATACGCAGTATTTT.

The CDR3 nucleotides are TGTGCCAGCAGCCGGAGGATAGGCACTGAAGCTTTCTTT. This sequence encodes CASSRRIGTEAFF. The gene calls are TRBV6-5 and TRBJ1-1; the D is unclear. The CDR3 contains 13 residues. The V and J ends lost 6 bases and 4 bases respectively, with 12 bases between them. From germline, CDR1 is MNHEY and CDR2 SVGAGI.